Included here is one TCR beta chain sequence, with context. As yet, its antigen is unknown. V gave up 4 bases and J gave up 0 bases, with 10 bases separating them. Germline assignment: CDR1 LNHDA and CDR2 SQIVND (reference sequence). The CDR3 contains 16 residues. Generated by immunoSEQ multiplex PCR, the TCRdb table keeps only in-frame clones and is missing some. The table records about 140,000 clones, about nine tenths of them present only once. The sample is drawn from a study of OX40 agonist ivuxolimab in advanced cancers. On the study more broadly: Patients' therapy was ivuxolimab, an antibody that acts as an agonist of OX40 (CD134). Eligibility admitted prior anti-PD-1, anti-PD-L1 or anti-CTLA-4 therapy; around 42% had some.

General study findings and limits: Certain nonresponding patients likewise had low normalized T-cell clonal expansion. Which antigen the expanded peripheral T cells recognized is unknown.

The sequencing used CD4+ or CD8+ T cells sorted from blood, collected in a trial of the OX40 agonist ivuxolimab. The gene calls are TRBV19 and TRBJ2-6; D not certain. This TCR was recovered from an adult with an advanced solid tumor such as melanoma, head and neck, liver or kidney cancer. This CDR3 is CASSRTVLSGANVLTF. In DNA form, the CDR3 reads TGTGCCAGTAGTAGAACAGTGCTCTCTGGGGCCAACGTCCTGACTTTC.